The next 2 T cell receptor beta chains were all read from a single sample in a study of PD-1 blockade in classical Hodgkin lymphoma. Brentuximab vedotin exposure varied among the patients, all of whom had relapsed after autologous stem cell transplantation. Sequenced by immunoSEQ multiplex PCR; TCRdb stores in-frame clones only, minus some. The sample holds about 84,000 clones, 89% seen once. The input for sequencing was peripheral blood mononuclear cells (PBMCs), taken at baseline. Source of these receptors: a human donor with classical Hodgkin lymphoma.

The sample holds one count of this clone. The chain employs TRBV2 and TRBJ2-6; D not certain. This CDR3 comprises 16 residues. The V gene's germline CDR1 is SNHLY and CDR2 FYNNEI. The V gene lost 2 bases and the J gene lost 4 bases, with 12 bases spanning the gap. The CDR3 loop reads CASSERLHGGANVLTF. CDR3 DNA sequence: TGTGCCAGCAGTGAAAGGCTACACGGAGGGGCCAACGTCCTGACTTTC.

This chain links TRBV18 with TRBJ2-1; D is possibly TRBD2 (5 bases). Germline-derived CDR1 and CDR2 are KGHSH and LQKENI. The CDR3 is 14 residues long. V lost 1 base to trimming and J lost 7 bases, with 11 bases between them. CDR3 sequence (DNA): TGTGCCAGCTCACCACGCCTAGAGGGAAATGAGCAGTTCTTC. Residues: CASSPRLEGNEQFF.